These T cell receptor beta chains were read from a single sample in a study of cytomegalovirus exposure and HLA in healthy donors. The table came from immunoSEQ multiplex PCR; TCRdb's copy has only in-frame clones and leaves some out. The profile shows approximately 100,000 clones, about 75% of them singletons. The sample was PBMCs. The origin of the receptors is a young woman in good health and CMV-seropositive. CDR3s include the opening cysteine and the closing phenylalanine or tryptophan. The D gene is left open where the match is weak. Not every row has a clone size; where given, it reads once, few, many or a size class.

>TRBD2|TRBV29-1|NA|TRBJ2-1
TGCAGCGTCGTCACTAGCGGGAGGGCCCTCGTCTACAATGAGCAGTTCTTC
CSVVTSGRALVYNEQFF
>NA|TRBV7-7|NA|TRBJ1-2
TGTGCCAGCAGCTTACACAGGGTCCCCTATGGCTACACCTTC
CASSLHRVPYGYTF
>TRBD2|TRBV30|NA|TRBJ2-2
TGTGCCTGGAGTGGAACTAGCGGGAACACCGGGGAGCTGTTTTTT
CAWSGTSGNTGELFF
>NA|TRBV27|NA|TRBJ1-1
TGTGCCAGCAGTTCAGTTGGGAACACTGAAGCTTTCTTT
CASSSVGNTEAFF
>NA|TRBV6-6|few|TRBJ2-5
TGTGCCAGCAGTTACCCGGGATCCAGCACGGAGACCCAGTACTTC
CASSYPGSSTETQYF
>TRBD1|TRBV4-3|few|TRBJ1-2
TGCGCCAGCAGCCAAGGCCGCACAGGGGGCTATGGCTACACCTTC
CASSQGRTGGYGYTF
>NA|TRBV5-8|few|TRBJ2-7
TGTGCCAGCAGCACACGGGAACACGAGCAGTACTTC
CASSTREHEQYF
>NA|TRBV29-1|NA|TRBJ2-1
TGCAGCGTTGAAGGGGCAGTCAATGAGCAGTTCTTC
CSVEGAVNEQFF
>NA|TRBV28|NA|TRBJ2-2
TGTGCCAGCGAGCGCAGCCCGAACACCGGGGAGCTGTTTTTT
CASERSPNTGELFF
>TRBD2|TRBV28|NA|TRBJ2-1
TGTGCCAGCAGTTTACTTACTAGCGCTTCCTTAAGCTCCTACAATGAGCAGTTCTTC
CASSLLTSASLSSYNEQFF
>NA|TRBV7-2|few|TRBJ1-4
TGTGCCAGCAGCCCAGACAGGACAACTAATGAAAAACTGTTTTTT
CASSPDRTTNEKLFF